A selection of T cell receptor beta chains follows, all from one sample in a study of immune evolution from preneoplasia to lung adenocarcinoma. Produced via immunoSEQ multiplex PCR; TCRdb's table is partial and in-frame only. This sample has about 3,400 clones, with over 70% found just once. The sample comprised FFPE atypical adenomatous hyperplasia tissue from the lung. These receptors all come from a person aged 70 to 80 with lung adenocarcinoma. The CDR3 runs from the conserved cysteine through the conserved F or W. The D gene is left open where the match is weak. Expanded clones get a size class; other rows say once, few or many, or leave the size out.

v_call: TRBV7-9; j_call: TRBJ2-1; clone_size: -; d_call: -; cdr3_aa: CASSLLSLRVEQFF; cdr3_nt: TGTGCCAGCAGCTTGCTCAGCTTGAGGGTTGAGCAGTTCTTC
v_call: TRBV19; j_call: TRBJ2-1; clone_size: once; d_call: -; cdr3_aa: CASSIDRDNEQFF; cdr3_nt: TGTGCCAGTAGTATAGACAGGGACAATGAGCAGTTCTTC
v_call: TRBV28; j_call: TRBJ2-7; clone_size: -; d_call: TRBD1; cdr3_aa: CASSSPGQGSYEQYF; cdr3_nt: TGTGCCAGCAGTTCACCGGGACAGGGGTCCTACGAGCAGTACTTC
v_call: TRBV6-5; j_call: TRBJ2-1; clone_size: -; d_call: TRBD2; cdr3_aa: CASSRTPPGGDEQFF; cdr3_nt: TGTGCCAGCAGCCGAACTCCCCCGGGGGGGGATGAGCAGTTCTTC
v_call: TRBV18; j_call: TRBJ2-5; clone_size: -; d_call: TRBD2; cdr3_aa: CASSPAGPGTSGRALETQYF; cdr3_nt: TGTGCCAGCTCACCTGCCGGTCCCGGGACTAGCGGGAGGGCCTTAGAGACCCAGTACTTC
v_call: TRBV5-6; j_call: TRBJ2-7; clone_size: -; d_call: TRBD1; cdr3_aa: CASSLARRQGYYEQYF; cdr3_nt: TGTGCCAGCAGCTTGGCACGTCGACAGGGGTATTACGAGCAGTACTTC
v_call: TRBV19; j_call: TRBJ2-5; clone_size: large; d_call: TRBD1; cdr3_aa: CASSIDSTGYLETQYF; cdr3_nt: TGTGCCAGTAGTATAGACTCGACAGGGTACCTCGAGACCCAGTACTTC
v_call: TRBV5-1; j_call: TRBJ2-1; clone_size: -; d_call: TRBD1; cdr3_aa: CASSTGQGAYNEQFF; cdr3_nt: TGCGCCAGCAGCACCGGACAGGGGGCCTACAATGAGCAGTTCTTC
v_call: TRBV19; j_call: TRBJ2-1; clone_size: -; d_call: TRBD2; cdr3_aa: CASSMFGLADTSYNEQFF; cdr3_nt: TGTGCCAGTAGTATGTTCGGACTAGCGGATACCTCCTACAATGAGCAGTTCTTC
v_call: TRBV11-3; j_call: TRBJ2-2; clone_size: -; d_call: -; cdr3_aa: CASSLDETRSGELFF; cdr3_nt: TGTGCCAGCAGCTTAGATGAGACCCGGTCCGGGGAGCTGTTTTTT
v_call: TRBV14; j_call: TRBJ2-3; clone_size: -; d_call: -; cdr3_aa: CASSLGPLDTQYF; cdr3_nt: TGTGCCAGCAGCCTAGGGCCCTTGGATACGCAGTATTTT
v_call: TRBV7-3; j_call: TRBJ2-3; clone_size: -; d_call: TRBD2; cdr3_aa: CASSPTAGESDTQYF; cdr3_nt: TGTGCCAGCAGCCCTACGGCGGGAGAGTCAGATACGCAGTATTTT
v_call: TRBV19; j_call: TRBJ2-2; clone_size: -; d_call: -; cdr3_aa: CASSIVEDWYTGELFF; cdr3_nt: TGTGCCAGTAGTATAGTGGAGGATTGGTACACCGGGGAGCTGTTTTTT
v_call: TRBV11-2; j_call: TRBJ2-2; clone_size: -; d_call: -; cdr3_aa: CASSLERTGELFF; cdr3_nt: TGTGCCAGCAGCTTAGAGCGGACCGGGGAGCTGTTTTTT
v_call: TRBV7-8; j_call: TRBJ1-2; clone_size: -; d_call: -; cdr3_aa: CASSLGTGYTF; cdr3_nt: TGTGCCAGCAGCTTAGGGACGGGCTACACCTTC
v_call: TRBV2; j_call: TRBJ2-7; clone_size: -; d_call: -; cdr3_aa: CASSETQGWEQYF; cdr3_nt: TGTGCCAGCAGTGAAACACAGGGTTGGGAGCAGTACTTC
v_call: TRBV2; j_call: TRBJ1-4; clone_size: -; d_call: -; cdr3_aa: CASSLGQRDNEKLFF; cdr3_nt: TGTGCCAGCAGCCTCGGACAGCGTGATAATGAAAAACTGTTTTTT
v_call: TRBV7-9; j_call: TRBJ2-7; clone_size: -; d_call: -; cdr3_aa: CASSPQDEQYF; cdr3_nt: TGTGCCAGCAGCCCGCAGGACGAGCAGTACTTC
v_call: TRBV14; j_call: TRBJ1-3; clone_size: -; d_call: -; cdr3_aa: CASSQYTRGTGNTIYF; cdr3_nt: TGTGCCAGCAGCCAATATACTCGGGGGACGGGAAACACCATATATTTT
v_call: TRBV5-5; j_call: TRBJ2-1; clone_size: -; d_call: TRBD2; cdr3_aa: CASSPRQGAGSSYNEQFF; cdr3_nt: TGTGCCAGCAGCCCCCGACAAGGAGCGGGGAGCTCCTACAATGAGCAGTTCTTC
v_call: TRBV19; j_call: TRBJ2-7; clone_size: -; d_call: -; cdr3_aa: CASSIEPKLVGEQYF; cdr3_nt: TGTGCCAGTAGTATAGAGCCTAAACTGGTCGGGGAGCAGTACTTC
v_call: TRBV6-5; j_call: TRBJ2-7; clone_size: -; d_call: -; cdr3_aa: CASSELYEQYF; cdr3_nt: TGTGCCAGCAGTGAGCTCTACGAGCAGTACTTC
v_call: TRBV15; j_call: TRBJ1-2; clone_size: -; d_call: TRBD1; cdr3_aa: CATSRRDRAVSNYGYTF; cdr3_nt: TGTGCCACCAGCAGGAGGGACAGGGCCGTCTCTAACTATGGCTACACCTTC
v_call: TRBV11-2; j_call: TRBJ2-7; clone_size: few; d_call: -; cdr3_aa: CASSLGVSGYEQYF; cdr3_nt: TGTGCCAGCAGCTTAGGGGTCAGCGGATACGAGCAGTACTTC
v_call: TRBV12-1; j_call: TRBJ2-3; clone_size: -; d_call: -; cdr3_aa: CAYPRRTDTQYF; cdr3_nt: TGTGCTTATCCGCGGCGCACAGATACGCAGTATTTT
v_call: TRBV30; j_call: TRBJ2-3; clone_size: large; d_call: -; cdr3_aa: CAWSENSDTQYF; cdr3_nt: TGTGCCTGGAGTGAGAATAGCGATACGCAGTATTTT
v_call: TRBV11-3; j_call: TRBJ2-1; clone_size: few; d_call: -; cdr3_aa: CASSRGIYNEQFF; cdr3_nt: TGTGCCAGCTCGAGGGGGATATACAATGAGCAGTTCTTC
v_call: TRBV27; j_call: TRBJ1-3; clone_size: -; d_call: -; cdr3_aa: CASGPVQGNTIYF; cdr3_nt: TGTGCCAGCGGACCTGTACAGGGAAACACCATATATTTT
v_call: TRBV28; j_call: TRBJ2-1; clone_size: few; d_call: -; cdr3_aa: CASSAQPNEQFF; cdr3_nt: TGTGCCAGCAGTGCCCAACCAAATGAGCAGTTCTTC
v_call: TRBV11-2; j_call: TRBJ2-7; clone_size: -; d_call: TRBD1; cdr3_aa: CASSLFVRRQGDYEQYF; cdr3_nt: TGTGCCAGCAGCTTATTTGTTAGAAGACAGGGGGACTACGAGCAGTACTTC
v_call: TRBV7-8; j_call: TRBJ2-5; clone_size: -; d_call: -; cdr3_aa: CASSLVQQETQYF; cdr3_nt: TGTGCCAGCAGCTTAGTACAGCAAGAGACCCAGTACTTC
v_call: TRBV4-1; j_call: TRBJ2-1; clone_size: -; d_call: TRBD2; cdr3_aa: CASSQGIAGGSYNEQFF; cdr3_nt: TGCGCCAGCAGCCAAGGGATAGCGGGAGGCTCCTACAATGAGCAGTTCTTC
v_call: TRBV19; j_call: TRBJ1-1; clone_size: -; d_call: -; cdr3_aa: CASSIDRRIHLKNTEAFF; cdr3_nt: TGTGCCAGTAGTATAGACCGACGGATTCACCTTAAGAACACTGAAGCTTTCTTT
v_call: TRBV6-5; j_call: TRBJ1-3; clone_size: -; d_call: -; cdr3_aa: CASSPGQSGNTIYF; cdr3_nt: TGTGCCAGCAGCCCTGGACAGAGCGGAAACACCATATATTTT
v_call: TRBV5-1; j_call: TRBJ1-3; clone_size: few; d_call: -; cdr3_aa: CASSLAGDSGNTIYF; cdr3_nt: TGCGCCAGCAGCTTGGCGGGTGACTCTGGAAACACCATATATTTT
v_call: TRBV5-1; j_call: TRBJ1-4; clone_size: -; d_call: TRBD1; cdr3_aa: CASSSHPQLGTGNPNEKLFF; cdr3_nt: TGCGCCAGCAGCTCACACCCCCAGTTGGGGACAGGGAATCCTAATGAAAAACTGTTTTTT
v_call: TRBV11-1; j_call: TRBJ2-1; clone_size: -; d_call: -; cdr3_aa: CASSLRQDNEQFF; cdr3_nt: TGTGCCAGCAGCTTAAGACAGGACAATGAGCAGTTCTTC
v_call: TRBV6-5; j_call: TRBJ1-1; clone_size: -; d_call: -; cdr3_aa: CASSTGLQGTEAFF; cdr3_nt: TGTGCCAGCAGTACAGGGCTGCAAGGGACTGAAGCTTTCTTT
v_call: TRBV6-4; j_call: TRBJ2-3; clone_size: -; d_call: TRBD2; cdr3_aa: CASSDGGGSTDTQYF; cdr3_nt: TGTGCCAGCAGTGACGGGGGAGGGAGCACAGATACGCAGTATTTT
v_call: TRBV5-1; j_call: TRBJ2-1; clone_size: few; d_call: -; cdr3_aa: CASSLDGPYNEQFF; cdr3_nt: TGCGCCAGCAGCTTGGACGGGCCCTACAATGAGCAGTTCTTC
v_call: TRBV7-2; j_call: TRBJ1-2; clone_size: -; d_call: TRBD1; cdr3_aa: CASSLDRDRGGYTF; cdr3_nt: TGTGCCAGCAGCTTAGATAGGGACAGGGGTGGCTACACCTTC
v_call: TRBV28; j_call: TRBJ1-2; clone_size: -; d_call: TRBD1; cdr3_aa: CASSLPTGLGYYGYTF; cdr3_nt: TGTGCCAGCAGTCTACCGACAGGGCTAGGGTACTATGGCTACACCTTC
v_call: TRBV27; j_call: TRBJ1-3; clone_size: -; d_call: -; cdr3_aa: CASTELDEGNTIYF; cdr3_nt: TGTGCCAGCACTGAGTTAGATGAGGGAAACACCATATATTTT
v_call: TRBV14; j_call: TRBJ2-5; clone_size: -; d_call: -; cdr3_aa: CASSQDAGRSVETQYF; cdr3_nt: TGTGCCAGCAGCCAAGATGCGGGTAGGAGCGTTGAGACCCAGTACTTC
v_call: TRBV2; j_call: TRBJ1-1; clone_size: once; d_call: -; cdr3_aa: CASESRGHFTEAFF; cdr3_nt: TGTGCCAGCGAGAGTAGGGGACACTTCACTGAAGCTTTCTTT